These 3 T cell receptor beta chains share one sample of origin, sequenced in a study of OX40 agonist ivuxolimab in advanced cancers. The data were produced by immunoSEQ multiplex PCR, yet TCRdb's version contains in-frame clones alone and is incomplete. The sample includes more than 55,000 clones, 91% seen only once; the top ten take around 15%. The input for sequencing was CD4+ or CD8+ T cells sorted from blood, taken in a trial of the OX40 agonist ivuxolimab. The receptors stem from an adult with an advanced solid tumor such as melanoma, head and neck, liver or kidney cancer.

The chain uses TRBV5-1 and TRBJ2-5; D remains ambiguous. With 0 bases removed from V and 1 base from J, the gap between germline ends came to 10 bases. CDR1 is SGHRS and CDR2 is YFSETQ in the germline V gene. This CDR3 region has 15 residues. Here the CDR3 reads CASSLAQGSQETQYF. The CDR3 DNA follows: TGCGCCAGCAGCTTGGCCCAAGGATCCCAAGAGACCCAGTACTTC.

V usage is TRBV10-3 and J usage is TRBJ2-1; the match to TRBD2 covers 13 bases. V shed 6 bases, J shed 9 bases, and the junction held 8 bases outside the gene matches. The CDR3 contains 15 residues. Germline assignment: CDR1 ENHRY and CDR2 SYGVKD. The CDR3 spells CAISEGLAGPSEQFF. CDR3 sequence (DNA): TGTGCCATCAGCGAGGGACTAGCGGGACCGAGTGAGCAGTTCTTC.

The chain carries TRBV7-9 and TRBJ2-1; D is uncertain. Trimming removed 5 bases at V and 8 bases at J, with 10 bases between. Germline loops: CDR1 SEHNR, CDR2 FQNEAQ (reference sequence). CDR3 length equals 12 residues. CDR3 amino acids: CASSPWVDEQFF. CDR3 bases: TGTGCCAGCAGCCCGTGGGTGGATGAGCAGTTCTTC.